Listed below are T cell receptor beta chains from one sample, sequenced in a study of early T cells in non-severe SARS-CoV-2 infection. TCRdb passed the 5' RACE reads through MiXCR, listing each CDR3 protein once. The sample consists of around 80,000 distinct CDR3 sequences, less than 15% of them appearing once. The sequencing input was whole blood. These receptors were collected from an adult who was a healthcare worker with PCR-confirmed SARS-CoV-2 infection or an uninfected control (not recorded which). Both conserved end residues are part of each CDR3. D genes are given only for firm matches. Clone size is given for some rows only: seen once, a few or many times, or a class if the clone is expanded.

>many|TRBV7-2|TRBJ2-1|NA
CASSLYEGTLTFF
TGTGCCAGCAGCTTATACGAAGGGACTCTGACGTTCTTC
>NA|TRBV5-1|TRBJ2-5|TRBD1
CASTWDRGRETQYF
TGCGCCAGCACCTGGGACAGGGGGCGAGAGACCCAGTACTTC
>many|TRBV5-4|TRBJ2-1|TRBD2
CASSTGGALNEQFF
TGTGCCAGCAGCACCGGGGGGGCCCTCAATGAGCAGTTCTTC
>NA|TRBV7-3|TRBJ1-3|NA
CASSPDRSTIYF
TGTGCCAGCAGCCCGGACCGTAGCACCATATATTTT
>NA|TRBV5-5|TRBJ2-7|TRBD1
CASSSKDRGYEQYF
TGTGCCAGCAGCTCCAAGGACAGGGGCTACGAGCAGTACTTC
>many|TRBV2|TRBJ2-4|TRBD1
CARGQGGDIQYF
TGTGCCAGGGGACAGGGAGGAGACATTCAGTACTTC
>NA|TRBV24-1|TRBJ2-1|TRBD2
CATSTRGRADNEQFF
TGTGCCACCTCAACACGCGGGAGGGCTGACAATGAGCAGTTCTTC
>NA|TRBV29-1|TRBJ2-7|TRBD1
CSVVGGQGSYEQYF
TGCAGCGTCGTCGGGGGACAGGGTTCCTACGAGCAGTACTTC
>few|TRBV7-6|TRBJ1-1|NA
CASSLGGLMNTEAFF
TGTGCCAGCAGCTTAGGAGGGCTCATGAACACTGAAGCTTTCTTT
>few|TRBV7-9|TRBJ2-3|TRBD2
CASRGLASTDTQYF
TGTGCCAGCAGAGGACTAGCGAGCACAGATACGCAGTATTTT
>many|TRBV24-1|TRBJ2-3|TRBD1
CATSDHIYKGASYTQYF
TGTGCCACCAGTGACCACATTTACAAGGGGGCCTCCTATACGCAGTATTTT
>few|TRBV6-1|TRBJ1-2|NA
CASSPGSAVPGGF
TGTGCCAGCAGCCCTGGGTCTGCAGTTCCGGGTGGATTC
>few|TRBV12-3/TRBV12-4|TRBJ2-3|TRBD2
CASSFGGGLSTDTQYF
TGTGCCAGCAGTTTCGGCGGGGGGCTCAGCACAGATACGCAGTATTTT
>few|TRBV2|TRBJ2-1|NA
CASTPEGGAYNEQFF
TGTGCCAGCACCCCTGAAGGGGGGGCCTACAATGAGCAGTTCTTC
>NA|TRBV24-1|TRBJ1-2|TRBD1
CATSDMDRDYGYTF
TGTGCCACCAGTGACATGGACAGGGACTATGGCTACACCTTC
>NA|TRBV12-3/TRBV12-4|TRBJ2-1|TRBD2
CASSFKTSGAQNEQFF
TGTGCCAGCAGTTTTAAGACTAGCGGGGCCCAGAATGAGCAGTTCTTC